This T cell receptor beta chain was captured by sequencing in a study of T cells in tumors after PD-1 blockade. Across the whole study: Blood samples averaged around 110,000 templates (range 24,679-257,772) and over 35,000 unique clonotypes.

The repertoire was sequenced with immunoSEQ multiplex PCR; TCRdb's copy has only in-frame clones and lacks some. Among 20,000 or so clones listed, more than 65% were seen once. CDR1 SGHRS and CDR2 YFSETQ come from the germline V gene. Deletions cut 2 bases from V and 2 bases from J, with 7 bases between. The length of the CDR3 is 13 residues. Overall study findings and caveats: Blood contained 35% to 50% of the tumor's TCR clonotypes.

A note on this clone: Its antigen is not known.

This chain uses TRBV5-1 with TRBJ2-5; D unresolved. Sequenced material: PBMCs, taken after anti-PD-1 therapy. This receptor was identified in a human donor with advanced basal cell or squamous cell carcinoma (not recorded which). The CDR3 DNA sequence: TGCGCCAGCAGCTTTTCACAGCAAGAGACCCAGTACTTC. Translated: CASSFSQQETQYF.